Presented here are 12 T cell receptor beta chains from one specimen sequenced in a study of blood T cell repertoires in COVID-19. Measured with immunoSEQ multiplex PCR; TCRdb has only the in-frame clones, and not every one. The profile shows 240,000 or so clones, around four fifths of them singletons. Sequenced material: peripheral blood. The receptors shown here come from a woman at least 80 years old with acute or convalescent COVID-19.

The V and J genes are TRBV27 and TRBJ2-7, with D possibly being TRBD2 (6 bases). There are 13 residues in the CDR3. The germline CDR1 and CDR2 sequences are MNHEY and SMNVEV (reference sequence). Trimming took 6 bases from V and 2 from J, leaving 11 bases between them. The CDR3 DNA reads TGTGCCAGCAGCCACACGGGGGCCTACGAGCAGTACTTC. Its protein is CASSHTGAYEQYF.

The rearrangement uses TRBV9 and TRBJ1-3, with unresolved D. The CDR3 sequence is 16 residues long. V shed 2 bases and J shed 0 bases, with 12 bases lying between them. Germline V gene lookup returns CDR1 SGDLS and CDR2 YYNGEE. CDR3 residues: CASSVGIDRSGNTIYF. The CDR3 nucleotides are TGTGCCAGCAGCGTCGGGATAGACCGCTCTGGAAACACCATATATTTT.

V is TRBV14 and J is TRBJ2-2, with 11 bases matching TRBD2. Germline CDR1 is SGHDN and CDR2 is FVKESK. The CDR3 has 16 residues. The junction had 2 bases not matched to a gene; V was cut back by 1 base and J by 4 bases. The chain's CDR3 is CASSQGLAGGTGELFF. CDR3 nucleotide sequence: TGTGCCAGCAGCCAAGGTCTAGCGGGGGGCACCGGGGAGCTGTTTTTT. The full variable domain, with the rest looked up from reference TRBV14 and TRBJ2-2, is EAGVTQFPSHSVIEKGQTVTLRCDPISGHDNLYWYRRVMGKEIKFLLHFVKESKQDESGMPNNRFLAERTGGTYSTLKVQPAELEDSGVYFCASSQGLAGGTGELFFGEGSRLTVL.

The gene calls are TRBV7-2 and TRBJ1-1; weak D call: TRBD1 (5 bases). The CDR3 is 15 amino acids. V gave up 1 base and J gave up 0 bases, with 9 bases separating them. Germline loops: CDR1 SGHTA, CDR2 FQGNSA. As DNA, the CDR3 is TGTGCCAGCAGCTTAGTGGGGGGGGTGAACACTGAAGCTTTCTTT. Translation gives CASSLVGGVNTEAFF.

The CDR3 loop is CASASLARGQFF. As DNA, the CDR3 is TGTGCCAGTGCCTCCCTAGCCCGTGGGCAGTTCTTC. The rearrangement uses TRBV19 and TRBJ2-1, with a tentative D call TRBD2 (5 bases). V gave up 8 bases and J gave up 12 bases, with 17 bases separating them. The germline gives CDR1 LNHDA, CDR2 SQIVND (reference sequence). The CDR3 is 12 amino acids.

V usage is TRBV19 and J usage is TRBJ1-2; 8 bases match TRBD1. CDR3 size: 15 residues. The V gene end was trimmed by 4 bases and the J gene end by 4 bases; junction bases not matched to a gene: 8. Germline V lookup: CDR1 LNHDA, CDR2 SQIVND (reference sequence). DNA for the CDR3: TGTGCCAGTAGTAAAAACTCCGGGACAGGCTATGGCTACACCTTC. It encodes CASSKNSGTGYGYTF.

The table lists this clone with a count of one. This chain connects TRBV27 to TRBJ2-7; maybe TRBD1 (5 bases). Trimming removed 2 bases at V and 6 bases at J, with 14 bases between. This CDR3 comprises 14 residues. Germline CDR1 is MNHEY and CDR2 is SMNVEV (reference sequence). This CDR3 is CASSLTGPLSEQYF. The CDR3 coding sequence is TGTGCCAGCAGTTTAACAGGACCGCTTTCCGAGCAGTACTTC.

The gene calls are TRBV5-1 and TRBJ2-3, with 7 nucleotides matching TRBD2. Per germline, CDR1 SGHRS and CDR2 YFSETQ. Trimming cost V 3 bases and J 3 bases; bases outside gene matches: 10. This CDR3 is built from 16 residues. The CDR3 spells CASSSTGPRGTDTQYF. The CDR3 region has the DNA TGCGCCAGCAGCTCCACTGGGCCGCGGGGGACAGATACGCAGTATTTT. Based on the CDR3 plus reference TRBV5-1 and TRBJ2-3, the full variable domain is KAGVTQTPRYLIKTRGQQVTLSCSPISGHRSVSWYQQTPGQGLQFLFEYFSETQRNKGNFPGRFSGRQFSNSRSEMNVSTLELGDSALYLCASSSTGPRGTDTQYFGPGTRLTVL.

The CDR3 sequence is CASSPTVGTSGQETQYF. The CDR3 nucleotides are TGCGCCAGCAGCCCCACCGTCGGGACTAGCGGGCAAGAGACCCAGTACTTC. The chain joins TRBV4-1 to TRBJ2-5; 12 bases are a match to TRBD2. The CDR3 runs 17 residues. The V gene's germline CDR1 is MGHRA and CDR2 YSYEKL. The junction had 8 bases not matched to a gene; V was cut back by 4 bases and J by 2 bases.

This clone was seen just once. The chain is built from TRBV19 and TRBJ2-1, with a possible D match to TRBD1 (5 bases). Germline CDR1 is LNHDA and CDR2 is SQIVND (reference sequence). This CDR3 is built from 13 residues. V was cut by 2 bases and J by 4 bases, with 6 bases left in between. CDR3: CASSISGYNEQFF. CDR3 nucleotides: TGTGCCAGTAGTATATCAGGGTACAATGAGCAGTTCTTC. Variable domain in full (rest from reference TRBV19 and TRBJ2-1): DGGITQSPKYLFRKEGQNVTLSCEQNLNHDAMYWYRQDPGQGLRLIYYSQIVNDFQKGDIAEGYSVSREKKESFPLTVTSAQKNPTAFYLCASSISGYNEQFFGPGTRLTVL.

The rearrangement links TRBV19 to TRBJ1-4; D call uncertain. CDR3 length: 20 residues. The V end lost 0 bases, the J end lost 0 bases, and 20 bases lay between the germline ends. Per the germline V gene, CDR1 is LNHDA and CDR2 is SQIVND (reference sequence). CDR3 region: CASSIDGREASAATNEKLFF. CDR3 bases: TGTGCCAGTAGTATAGATGGGAGGGAGGCGTCGGCTGCAACTAATGAAAAACTGTTTTTT.

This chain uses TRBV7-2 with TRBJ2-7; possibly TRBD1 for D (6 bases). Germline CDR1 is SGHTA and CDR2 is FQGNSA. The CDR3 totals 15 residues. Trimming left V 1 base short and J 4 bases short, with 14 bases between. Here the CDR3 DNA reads TGTGCCAGCAGCTTAGAACAGGGCAAGGGATACGAGCAGTACTTC. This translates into CASSLEQGKGYEQYF. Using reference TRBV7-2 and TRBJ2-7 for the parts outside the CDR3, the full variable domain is GAGVSQSPSNKVTEKGKDVELRCDPISGHTALYWYRQSLGQGLEFLIYFQGNSAPDKSGLPSDRFSAERTGGSVSTLTIQRTQQEDSAVYLCASSLEQGKGYEQYFGPGTRLTVT.